The TCR beta chain described here comes from a study of T cells expressing NK-cell markers. The wider study: According to the study, TCR beta repertoires originated from sorted CD3+CD56+NKG2C+, CD3+CD56+NKG2C- and CD3+CD56-NKG2C+ T cells.

TCRdb re-called the 5' RACE reads and gives one entry per CDR3 protein, without DNA. The table for this sample gives about 180,000 distinct CDR3 sequences. Germline CDR1 LGHDT, CDR2 YNNKEL (reference sequence). The CDR3 runs 18 residues. Input material: blood T cells: a sorted CD56 or NKG2C T cell subset, CD4+ or CD8+ T cells, or bulk PBMC T cells (not recorded which). The gene calls are TRBV3-1 and TRBJ2-2; TCRdb picks TRBD2, but there is no DNA to check that call. The TCR was taken from a man aged 18 to 69 in good health. The CDR3 sequence: CASSQVASGGLRAGELFF.